These 25 T cell receptor beta chains came from one sample sequenced in a study of blood T cell repertoires in COVID-19. Clones were sequenced by immunoSEQ multiplex PCR, and TCRdb holds only the in-frame ones, with some missing. The sample consists of some 250,000 clones, around 88% of them appearing once. Sequenced sample: peripheral blood. Source of these receptors: a woman aged 25 to 39 who had recovered from COVID-19.

This clone was seen just once. A junction end diverges from the germline sequence, so it may reflect a read error. The rearrangement joins TRBV3-1 (or the pseudogene TRBV3-2) to TRBJ2-5, with 10 bases that match TRBD1. This CDR3 has 15 amino acids. The germline gives CDR1 LGHDT, CDR2 YNNKEL (reference sequence). The CDR3: CASSEEDRGKETQYF. The CDR3 region has the DNA TGTGCCAGCAGCGAAGAGGACAGGGGGAAAGAGACCCAGTACTTC.

The chain uses TRBV4-1 and TRBJ2-1; 8 positions match TRBD2. The CDR3 has 16 residues. Germline V gene lookup returns CDR1 MGHRA and CDR2 YSYEKL. V shed 1 base, J shed 7 bases, and the junction held 9 bases outside the gene matches. CDR3 in DNA: TGCGCCAGCAGCCAAGCCGGGGGGGGGCCGGGAAATGAGCAGTTCTTC. Protein sequence: CASSQAGGGPGNEQFF.

The chain employs TRBV7-7 and TRBJ2-1; 9 positions match TRBD1. Per the germline V gene, CDR1 is SSHAT and CDR2 is FNYEAQ (reference sequence). The length of the CDR3 is 16 residues. V lost 1 base to trimming and J lost 6 bases; unmatched junction nucleotides: 7. CDR3 in amino acids: CASSLGGTGPSNEQFF. The CDR3 coding sequence is TGTGCCAGCAGCTTAGGGGGGACAGGGCCGAGCAATGAGCAGTTCTTC.

As to this clone: Other DNA sequences from this sample encode an identical CDR3 as well. The chain recombines TRBV19 with TRBJ1-2, with a weak D call TRBD1 (6 bases). The V and J ends lost 2 bases and 4 bases respectively, with 8 bases between them. The CDR3 is 13 residues long. Germline V CDR1 and CDR2: LNHDA, SQIVND (reference sequence). CDR3 protein: CASSIQGSYGYTF. CDR3 DNA: TGTGCCAGTAGTATACAGGGGAGCTATGGCTACACCTTC. Drawing the rest from reference TRBV19 and TRBJ1-2, the complete variable domain is DGGITQSPKYLFRKEGQNVTLSCEQNLNHDAMYWYRQDPGQGLRLIYYSQIVNDFQKGDIAEGYSVSREKKESFPLTVTSAQKNPTAFYLCASSIQGSYGYTFGSGTRLTVV.

The chain employs TRBV3-1 (or the pseudogene TRBV3-2) and TRBJ2-3, with TRBD2 matching 15 bases. The CDR3 sequence is 19 residues long. The ends lost 0 bases at V and 5 bases at J; junction bases unmatched: 9. Per the germline V gene, CDR1 is LGHDT and CDR2 is YNNKEL (reference sequence). The CDR3 reads CASSQDGLAGGPREDTQYF. The CDR3 DNA reads as TGTGCCAGCAGCCAAGACGGACTAGCGGGGGGGCCACGGGAAGATACGCAGTATTTT.

This clone has only one observation. This sequence joins TRBV11-1 and TRBJ2-1, with 13 bases matching TRBD2. The CDR3 runs to 16 residues. With 4 bases clipped from V and 10 bases from J, the junction kept 10 bases outside the gene matches. Germline V gives CDR1 SGHAT, CDR2 FQDESV (reference sequence). The CDR3 DNA reads TGTGCCAGCAGCTCGGGACTAGCGGGGCCTAGCTCCGAGCAGTTCTTC. As protein: CASSSGLAGPSSEQFF.

The J gene is TRBJ2-5, the V gene TRBV7-7; TRBD2 might be the D (5 bases). V lost 5 bases, J lost 5 bases, and 18 bases lay in between. The CDR3 spans 15 residues. The germline gives CDR1 SSHAT, CDR2 FNYEAQ (reference sequence). The CDR3 sequence is CASSPFLAVGETQYF. The CDR3 DNA is TGTGCCAGCAGCCCATTTCTAGCCGTTGGGGAGACCCAGTACTTC. Full variable domain (rest looked up from reference TRBV7-7 and TRBJ2-5): GAGVSQSPRYKVTKRGQDVTLRCDPISSHATLYWYQQALGQGPEFLTYFNYEAQPDKSGLPSDRFSAERPEGSISTLTIQRTEQRDSAMYRCASSPFLAVGETQYFGPGTRLLVL.

V gene TRBV7-2 combines with J gene TRBJ2-3; D is perhaps TRBD1 (6 bases). The CDR3 runs 14 residues. Germline values: CDR1 SGHTA, CDR2 FQGNSA. The V end was cut by 2 bases, the J end by 2 bases, with 8 bases between. CDR3 sequence reads: CASSLTGYTDTQYF. The CDR3 DNA reads TGTGCCAGCAGCTTAACAGGGTACACAGATACGCAGTATTTT.

This clone was counted a single time. The chain uses TRBV11-1 and TRBJ2-5, with 10 bases lining up with TRBD2. Germline CDR1 is SGHAT and CDR2 is FQDESV (reference sequence). This CDR3 spans 18 amino acids. Unmatched junction bases numbered 7, after V lost 0 bases and J lost 0 bases. CDR3 loop: CASSLASSGRLYQETQYF. Written as DNA, the CDR3 is TGTGCCAGCAGCTTAGCGTCTAGCGGGAGACTGTACCAAGAGACCCAGTACTTC.

This clone was counted only a few times. The chain links TRBV6-5 to TRBJ2-7, with TRBD2 matching 7 bases. CDR1 and CDR2 (germline): MNHEY, SVGAGI. V lost 5 bases and J lost 2; bases outside the gene matches: 3. The CDR3 runs to 13 residues. The chain's CDR3 is CASSHREAYEQYF. For the CDR3, the DNA is TGTGCCAGCAGTCACCGGGAGGCCTACGAGCAGTACTTC.

The chain employs TRBV9 and TRBJ2-1; D is possibly TRBD1 (5 bases). The CDR3 is 12 residues long. V was cut by 5 bases and J by 5 bases, with 8 bases left in between. Germline CDR1 reads SGDLS; CDR2 reads YYNGEE. The CDR3 sequence is CASSARDNEQFF. DNA of the CDR3: TGTGCCAGCAGTGCCAGGGACAATGAGCAGTTCTTC. The full variable domain, in which reference TRBV9 and TRBJ2-1 provide the parts outside the CDR3, is DSGVTQTPKHLITATGQRVTLRCSPRSGDLSVYWYQQSLDQGLQFLIQYYNGEERAKGNILERFSAQQFPDLHSELNLSSLELGDSALYFCASSARDNEQFFGPGTRLTVL.

CDR3 in amino acids: CASSVAGYNEQFF. In DNA, the CDR3 is TGTGCCAGTTCAGTAGCGGGGTACAATGAGCAGTTCTTC. V is TRBV5-6 and J is TRBJ2-1; TRBD2 aligns across 8 bases. This CDR3 region has 13 residues. J was trimmed by 4 bases and V by 8 bases; bases with no gene match: 5. The germline V gene encodes CDR1 SGHDT and CDR2 YYEEEE.

V usage is TRBV5-1 and J usage is TRBJ1-2; no clear D gene. The CDR3 has 14 residues. The germline V gene has CDR1 SGHRS and CDR2 YFSETQ. The germline V and J ends were trimmed by 4 bases and 3 bases, with 13 bases remaining between them. The CDR3 loop is CASSREFSDYGYTF. The CDR3 bases are TGCGCCAGCAGCCGAGAATTTAGTGACTATGGCTACACCTTC.

The rearrangement joins TRBV7-3 to TRBJ1-1, with 7 positions matching TRBD1. From germline, CDR1 is SGHTA and CDR2 FQGTGA. The CDR3 has 15 amino acids. The V and J ends lost 3 bases and 1 base, in that order; junction bases with no gene match: 5. The CDR3 DNA reads TGTGCCAGCAGCTTGATGACAGGGTCGAACACTGAAGCTTTCTTT. Amino acid sequence: CASSLMTGSNTEAFF. The full variable domain, rest sourced from reference TRBV7-3 and TRBJ1-1, is GAGVSQTPSNKVTEKGKYVELRCDPISGHTALYWYRQSLGQGPEFLIYFQGTGAADDSGLPNDRFFAVRPEGSVSTLKIQRTERGDSAVYLCASSLMTGSNTEAFFGQGTRLTVV.

The chain joins TRBV5-6 to TRBJ1-1; 7 bases align to TRBD1. With 2 bases clipped from V and 6 bases from J, the junction kept 7 bases outside the gene matches. Germline CDR1 is SGHDT and CDR2 is YYEEEE. CDR3 length equals 14 residues. The CDR3 DNA follows: TGTGCCAGCAGCTTACAGGGGAGAGACGCTGAAGCTTTCTTT. Translating it yields CASSLQGRDAEAFF.

The chain recombines TRBV6-5 with TRBJ2-7, with 8 bases aligning to TRBD1. Germline V gene sequence: CDR1 MNHEY, CDR2 SVGAGI. Unmatched junction bases numbered 14, after V lost 6 bases and J lost 7 bases. This CDR3 spans 15 amino acids. The CDR3 bases are TGTGCCAGCAGCAGAACGCAGTCAGGGGGCATTGAGCAGTACTTC. It yields the protein CASSRTQSGGIEQYF.

This clone appeared a single time. The J gene is TRBJ1-5, the V gene TRBV6-2 or TRBV6-3; TRBD1 agrees at 8 bases. V lost 1 base to trimming and J lost 7 bases; unmatched junction nucleotides: 6. CDR1 MNHEY and CDR2 SVGEGT come from the germline V gene. This CDR3 contains 15 residues. The CDR3 DNA is TGTGCCAGCAGTTACTGGGACAGGCGCCACCAGCCCCAGCATTTT. Its protein is CASSYWDRRHQPQHF.

The rearrangement links TRBV7-9 to TRBJ1-2; TRBD1 might be the D (5 bases). Germline values: CDR1 SEHNR, CDR2 FQNEAQ (reference sequence). The CDR3 length is 12 residues. The V end lost 1 base, the J end lost 8 bases, and 8 bases lay between the germline ends. The CDR3 nucleotides read TGTGCCAGCAGCTTAGTTCAGGGCGGCTACACCTTC. The encoded protein is CASSLVQGGYTF. Full variable domain (missing parts from reference TRBV7-9 and TRBJ1-2): DTGVSQNPRHKITKRGQNVTFRCDPISEHNRLYWYRQTLGQGPEFLTYFQNEAQLEKSRLLSDRFSAERPKGSFSTLEIQRTEQGDSAMYLCASSLVQGGYTFGSGTRLTVV.

This clone was detected only once. The CDR3 DNA follows: TGCAGCGTTGGACACAGGGGTTTCTACAATGAGCAGTTCTTC. It is translated as CSVGHRGFYNEQFF. The gene calls are TRBV29-1 and TRBJ2-1; 7 positions match TRBD1. Per the germline V gene, CDR1 is SQVTM and CDR2 is ANQGSEA. This CDR3 region has 14 residues. J was trimmed by 3 bases and V by 4 bases; bases with no gene match: 6.

This rearrangement joins TRBV9 to TRBJ1-4; D is uncertain. CDR3 size: 16 residues. Germline V lookup: CDR1 SGDLS, CDR2 YYNGEE. The V and J ends lost 0 bases and 2 bases respectively, with 11 bases between them. The CDR3 region has the DNA TGTGCCAGCAGCGTAGGGGAGGCGAGGACTAATGAAAAACTGTTTTTT. As protein: CASSVGEARTNEKLFF.

The rearrangement joins TRBV4-1 to TRBJ2-7; possible D gene TRBD1, 6 bases. Germline-derived CDR1 and CDR2 are MGHRA and YSYEKL. The CDR3 loop spans 17 amino acids. Deletions cut 0 bases from V and 0 bases from J, with 15 bases between. The CDR3 region is CASSQEFGTDSSYEQYF. CDR3 coding DNA: TGCGCCAGCAGCCAAGAGTTTGGAACGGACAGCTCCTACGAGCAGTACTTC.

V and J are TRBV2 and TRBJ1-2; D remains ambiguous. V lost 7 bases and J 4 bases, leaving 10 bases between the germline ends. This CDR3 contains 12 residues. CDR1 is SNHLY, CDR2 FYNNEI, per germline. CDR3 nucleotides: TGTGCCAGCACCCTTGGCCCCTATGGCTACACCTTC. It specifies CASTLGPYGYTF.

The chain has TRBV4-3 and TRBJ2-3; 9 nucleotides agree with TRBD2. V was clipped by 1 base and J by 4 bases; unmatched bases: 6. This CDR3 comprises 16 residues. Germline CDR1 and CDR2: LGHNA and YSLEER. The DNA of the CDR3 is TGCGCCAGCAGCCAAGCTGCCCTAGCGGGGTCAGATACGCAGTATTTT. This encodes CASSQAALAGSDTQYF.

V and J are TRBV20-1 and TRBJ1-4; D call uncertain. The length of the CDR3 is 15 residues. Trimming shortened V by 3 bases and J by 0 bases, and 11 bases separated the two germline ends. Germline V gene sequence: CDR1 DFQATT, CDR2 SNEGSKA (reference sequence). CDR3 amino acids: CSASYFVATNEKLFF. The CDR3 nucleotides are TGCAGTGCTAGTTATTTTGTTGCAACTAATGAAAAACTGTTTTTT.

About this clone itself: Other nucleotide sequences from this sample produce the same CDR3. This CDR3 reads CSASGRGQETQYF. CDR3 DNA sequence: TGCAGTGCTAGTGGTAGGGGCCAAGAGACCCAGTACTTC. The V call is TRBV20-1, the J call TRBJ2-5, with D tentatively TRBD1 (5 bases). From germline, CDR1 is DFQATT and CDR2 SNEGSKA (reference sequence). This CDR3 has 13 amino acids. The germline V and J ends were trimmed by 3 bases and 1 base, with 9 bases remaining between them.